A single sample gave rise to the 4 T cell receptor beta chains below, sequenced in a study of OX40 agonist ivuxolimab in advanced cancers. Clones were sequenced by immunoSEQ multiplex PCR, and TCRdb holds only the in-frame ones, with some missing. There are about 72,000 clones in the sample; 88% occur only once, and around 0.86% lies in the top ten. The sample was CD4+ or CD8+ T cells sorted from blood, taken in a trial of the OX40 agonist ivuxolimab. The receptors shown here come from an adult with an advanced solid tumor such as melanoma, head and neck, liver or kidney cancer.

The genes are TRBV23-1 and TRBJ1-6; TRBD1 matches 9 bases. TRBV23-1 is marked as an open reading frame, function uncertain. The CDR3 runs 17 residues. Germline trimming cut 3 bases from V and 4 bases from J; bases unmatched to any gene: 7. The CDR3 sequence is CASSHLATGGYNSPLHF. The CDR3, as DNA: TGCGCCAGCAGTCATTTAGCGACAGGGGGATATAATTCACCCCTCCACTTT.

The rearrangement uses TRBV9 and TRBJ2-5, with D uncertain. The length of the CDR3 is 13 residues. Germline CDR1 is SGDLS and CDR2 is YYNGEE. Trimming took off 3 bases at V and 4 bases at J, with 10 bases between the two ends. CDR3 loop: CASSAPPVETQYF. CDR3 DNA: TGTGCCAGCAGCGCCCCGCCGGTAGAGACCCAGTACTTC.

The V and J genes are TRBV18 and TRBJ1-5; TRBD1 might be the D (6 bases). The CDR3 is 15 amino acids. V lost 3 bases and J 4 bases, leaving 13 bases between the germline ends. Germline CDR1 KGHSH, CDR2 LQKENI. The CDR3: CASSPAGALNQPQHF. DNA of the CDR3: TGTGCCAGCTCACCCGCGGGGGCCCTAAATCAGCCCCAGCATTTT.

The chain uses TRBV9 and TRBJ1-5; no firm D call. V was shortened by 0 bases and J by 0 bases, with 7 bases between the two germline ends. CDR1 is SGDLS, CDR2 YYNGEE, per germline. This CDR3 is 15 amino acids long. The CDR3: CASSVEGFSNQPQHF. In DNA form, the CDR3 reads TGTGCCAGCAGCGTAGAAGGGTTTAGCAATCAGCCCCAGCATTTT. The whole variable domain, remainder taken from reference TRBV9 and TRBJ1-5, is DSGVTQTPKHLITATGQRVTLRCSPRSGDLSVYWYQQSLDQGLQFLIQYYNGEERAKGNILERFSAQQFPDLHSELNLSSLELGDSALYFCASSVEGFSNQPQHFGDGTRLSIL.